Below, 11 T cell receptor beta chains from the same sample are listed, as sequenced in a study of blood T cells in healthy people across ages. A second about 7 to 11 cycle PCR used barcoded and J-beta primers. TCRdb reprocessed the 5' RACE reads via MiXCR and lists one record per CDR3 protein. The sample carries about 930,000 distinct CDR3 sequences, 25% to 30% recorded once. The same data also contributed to another study, on T cells of mothers and their children.

Sequenced material: blood. The source of these receptors is a middle-aged woman in good health.

Turning to this clonotype: One end of the junction is discordant with germline, which a read error may explain. This chain joins TRBV11-2 and TRBJ2-4, with D possibly being TRBD2 (6 bases). CDR1 is SGHAT, CDR2 FQNNGV, per germline. The CDR3 has 13 amino acids. CDR3 coding DNA: TGTGCCTGCAGAGCGGGCCCGATCAATGAGCAGTACTTC. Translating gives CACRAGPINEQYF.

The V gene is TRBV6-2 or TRBV6-3, the J gene TRBJ2-3; the match to TRBD2 covers 7 bases. Losses at the gene ends were 6 bases for V and 7 bases for J; bases not matched to a gene: 10. The CDR3 is made up of 14 amino acids. In germline, CDR1 is MNHEY, CDR2 SVGEGT. The CDR3 bases are TGTGCCAGCAGAACCGGTGGGGGGGGTAATACGCAGTATTTT. Translated, it gives CASRTGGGGNTQYF.

The chain is built from TRBV10-3 and TRBJ1-2, with 7 bases fitting TRBD1. The CDR3 totals 13 residues. Trimming removed 3 bases from V and 6 bases from J; junction bases left unmatched: 4. CDR1 and CDR2 (germline): ENHRY, SYGVKD. The CDR3 nucleotides are TGTGCCATCAGTGAAGGGACAGTTAATGGCTACACCTTC. Translating gives CAISEGTVNGYTF.

The CDR3 nucleotides are TGTGCCAGCACCCGACCTCCGATTCTAGCGGGTGAGAATGAGCAGTTCTTC. It encodes CASTRPPILAGENEQFF. The chain has TRBV2 and TRBJ2-1; TRBD2 matches 8 bases. The V and J ends lost 7 bases and 7 bases, in that order; junction bases with no gene match: 18. The germline V gene encodes CDR1 SNHLY and CDR2 FYNNEI. The CDR3 is 17 amino acids.

The CDR3 DNA sequence: TGTGCCAGCAGGTGGACAGGGCCTAATGAAAAACTGTTTTTT. This translates into CASRWTGPNEKLFF. The chain carries TRBV2 and TRBJ1-4, with 8 nucleotides matching TRBD1. The CDR3 totals 14 residues. Germline CDR1 and CDR2: SNHLY and FYNNEI. With V trimmed by 6 bases and J by 3 bases, 3 bases remained unmatched.

This clonotype was picked up many times. The V call is TRBV18, the J call TRBJ2-5; no firm D call. Germline CDR1 and CDR2: KGHSH and LQKENI. CDR3 size: 14 residues. Trimming cost V 2 bases and J 3 bases, with 10 bases left between them. CDR3 DNA sequence: TGTGCCAGCTCACCAGGCGAAGGGAAAGAGACCCAGTACTTC. This translates into CASSPGEGKETQYF.

The genes are TRBV5-1 and TRBJ2-3; maybe TRBD2 (6 bases). The CDR3 totals 15 residues. Looked up from germline, CDR1 is SGHRS and CDR2 is YFSETQ. V lost 0 bases and J lost 2, with 10 bases in between. The CDR3 reads CASSLVAVNTDTQYF. The DNA for the CDR3 is TGCGCCAGCAGCTTGGTAGCGGTGAACACAGATACGCAGTATTTT.

This clonotype was picked up many times. This chain connects TRBV29-1 to TRBJ2-7; weak D call: TRBD2 (5 bases). Trimming took 4 bases from V and 2 from J, leaving 9 bases between them. The germline V gene encodes CDR1 SQVTM and CDR2 ANQGSEA. This CDR3 region has 12 residues. CDR3 loop: CSVVYGTYEQYF. The CDR3 DNA sequence: TGCAGCGTTGTTTACGGGACCTACGAGCAGTACTTC.

This clonotype was observed a single time. The junction differs from germline at one of its ends, possibly a read error. V is TRBV7-9 and J is TRBJ2-6; D gene unclear. The germline gives CDR1 SEHNR, CDR2 FQNEAQ (reference sequence). This CDR3 has 15 amino acids. The CDR3 is CSSSFKEFGANVLTF. CDR3 in DNA: TGTTCCAGCAGCTTTAAGGAGTTTGGGGCCAACGTCCTGACTTTC.

This clonotype showed up many times. The V call is TRBV12-3 or TRBV12-4, the J call TRBJ1-2; tentative D call: TRBD1 (6 bases). V lost 7 bases and J lost 7, with 13 bases in between. CDR3 size: 12 residues. The CDR3: CASIKYRVGYTF. The DNA for the CDR3 is TGTGCCAGCATCAAATACAGGGTTGGCTACACCTTC.

This clonotype has at least ten counts. The chain employs TRBV28 and TRBJ2-7; TRBD1 might be the D (5 bases). Germline CDR1 reads MDHEN; CDR2 reads SYDVKM. The CDR3 totals 15 residues. Trimming shortened V by 7 bases and J by 0 bases, and 16 bases separated the two germline ends. As DNA, the CDR3 is TGTGCCAGCACCCCCAGGGTTTTCATCTCCTACGAGCAGTACTTC. Translated, it gives CASTPRVFISYEQYF. Drawing the rest from reference TRBV28 and TRBJ2-7, the complete variable domain is DVKVTQSSRYLVKRTGEKVFLECVQDMDHENMFWYRQDPGLGLRLIYFSYDVKMKEKGDIPEGYSVSREKKERFSLILESASTNQTSMYLCASTPRVFISYEQYFGPGTRLTVT.